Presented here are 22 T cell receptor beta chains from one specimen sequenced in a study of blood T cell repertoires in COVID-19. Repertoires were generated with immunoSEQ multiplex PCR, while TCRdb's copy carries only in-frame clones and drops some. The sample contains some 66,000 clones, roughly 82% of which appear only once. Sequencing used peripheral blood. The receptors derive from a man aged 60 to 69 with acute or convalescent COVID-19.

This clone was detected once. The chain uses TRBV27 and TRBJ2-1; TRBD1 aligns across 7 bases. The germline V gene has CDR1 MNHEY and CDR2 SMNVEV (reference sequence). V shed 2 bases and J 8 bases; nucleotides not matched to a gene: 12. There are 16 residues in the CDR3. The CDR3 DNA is TGTGCCAGCAGTTTAGGTTTACAGGGGCAGGGTTATGAGCAGTTCTTC. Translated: CASSLGLQGQGYEQFF.

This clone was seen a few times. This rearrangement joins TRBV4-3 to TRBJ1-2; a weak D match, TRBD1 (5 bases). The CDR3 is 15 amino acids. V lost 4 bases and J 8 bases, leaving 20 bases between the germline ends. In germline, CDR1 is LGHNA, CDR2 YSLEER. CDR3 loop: CASSPKEGYGQGYTF. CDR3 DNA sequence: TGCGCCAGCAGCCCCAAGGAGGGGTACGGACAAGGCTACACCTTC.

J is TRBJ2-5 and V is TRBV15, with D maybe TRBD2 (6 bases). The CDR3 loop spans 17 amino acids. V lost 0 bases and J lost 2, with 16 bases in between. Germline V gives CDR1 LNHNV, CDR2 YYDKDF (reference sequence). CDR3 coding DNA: TGTGCCACCAGCAGAGATCTTGGATGGGGGGAACAAGAGACCCAGTACTTC. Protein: CATSRDLGWGEQETQYF.

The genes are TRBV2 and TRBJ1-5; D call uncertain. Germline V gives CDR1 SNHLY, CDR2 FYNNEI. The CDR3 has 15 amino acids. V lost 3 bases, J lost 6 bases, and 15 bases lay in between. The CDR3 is CASSDFAPSGQPQHF. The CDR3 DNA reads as TGTGCCAGCAGTGATTTTGCCCCTTCCGGTCAGCCCCAGCATTTT.

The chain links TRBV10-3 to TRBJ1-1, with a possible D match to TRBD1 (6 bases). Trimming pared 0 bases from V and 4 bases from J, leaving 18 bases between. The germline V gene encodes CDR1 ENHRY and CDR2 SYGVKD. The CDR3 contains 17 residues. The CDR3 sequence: CAISESRTGSGFTEAFF. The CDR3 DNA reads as TGTGCCATCAGTGAGTCGAGAACAGGGTCGGGTTTCACTGAAGCTTTCTTT.

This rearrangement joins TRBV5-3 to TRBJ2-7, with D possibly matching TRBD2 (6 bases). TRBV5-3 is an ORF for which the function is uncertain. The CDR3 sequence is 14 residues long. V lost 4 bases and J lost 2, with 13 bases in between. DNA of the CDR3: TGTGCCAGAAGCGGGGGGAACGGGGCCTACGAGCAGTACGTC. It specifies CARSGGNGAYEQYV.

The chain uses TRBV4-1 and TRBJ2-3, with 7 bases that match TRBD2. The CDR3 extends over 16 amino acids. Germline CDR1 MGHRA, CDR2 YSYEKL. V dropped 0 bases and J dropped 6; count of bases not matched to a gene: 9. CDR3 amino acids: CASSQDYGGKWDTQYF. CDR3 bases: TGCGCCAGCAGCCAAGACTACGGGGGGAAGTGGGATACGCAGTATTTT.

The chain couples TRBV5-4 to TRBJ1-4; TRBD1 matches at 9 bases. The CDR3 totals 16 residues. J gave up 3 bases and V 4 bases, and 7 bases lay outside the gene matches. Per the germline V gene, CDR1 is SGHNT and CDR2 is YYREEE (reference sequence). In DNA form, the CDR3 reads TGTGCCAGCAGCCAAACAGGGGGCCTGTCTAATGAAAAACTGTTTTTT. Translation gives CASSQTGGLSNEKLFF.

CDR3 loop: CASSPRGGVQETQYF. The CDR3, as DNA: TGTGCCAGCAGCCCCCGAGGGGGGGTCCAAGAGACCCAGTACTTC. The chain recombines TRBV7-2 with TRBJ2-5; D is perhaps TRBD2 (7 bases). The germline V gene has CDR1 SGHTA and CDR2 FQGNSA. Trimming left V 5 bases short and J 1 base short, with 14 bases between. There are 15 residues in the CDR3.

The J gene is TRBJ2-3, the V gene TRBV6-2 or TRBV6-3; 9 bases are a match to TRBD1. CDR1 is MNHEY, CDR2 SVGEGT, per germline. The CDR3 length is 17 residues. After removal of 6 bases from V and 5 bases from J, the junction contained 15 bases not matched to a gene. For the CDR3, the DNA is TGTGCCAGCAGCTGGCGACTTGGGACGGGACAGGGAGATACGCAGTATTTT. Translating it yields CASSWRLGTGQGDTQYF.

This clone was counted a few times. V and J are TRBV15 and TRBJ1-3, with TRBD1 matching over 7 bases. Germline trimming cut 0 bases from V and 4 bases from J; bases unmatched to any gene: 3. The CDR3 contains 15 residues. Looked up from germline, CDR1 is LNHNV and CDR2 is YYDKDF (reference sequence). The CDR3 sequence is CATSRDQGQGNTIYF. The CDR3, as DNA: TGTGCCACCAGCAGAGATCAGGGACAGGGAAACACCATATATTTT.

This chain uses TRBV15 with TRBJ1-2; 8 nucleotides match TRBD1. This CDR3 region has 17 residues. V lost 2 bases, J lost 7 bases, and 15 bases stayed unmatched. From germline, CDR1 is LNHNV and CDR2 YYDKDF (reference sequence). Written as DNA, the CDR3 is TGTGCCACCAGCAGATTAAAGACAGGGGCGGGATTGCTTGGCTACACCTTC. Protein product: CATSRLKTGAGLLGYTF.

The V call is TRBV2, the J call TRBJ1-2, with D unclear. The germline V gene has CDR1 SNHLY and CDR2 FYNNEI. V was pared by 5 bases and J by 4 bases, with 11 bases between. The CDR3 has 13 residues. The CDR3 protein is CASSMTLSYGYTF. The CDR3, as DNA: TGTGCCAGCAGTATGACACTCTCCTATGGCTACACCTTC. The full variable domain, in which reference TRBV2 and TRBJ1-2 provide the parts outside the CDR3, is EPEVTQTPSHQVTQMGQEVILRCVPISNHLYFYWYRQILGQKVEFLVSFYNNEISEKSEIFDDQFSVERPDGSNFTLKIRSTKLEDSAMYFCASSMTLSYGYTFGSGTRLTVV.

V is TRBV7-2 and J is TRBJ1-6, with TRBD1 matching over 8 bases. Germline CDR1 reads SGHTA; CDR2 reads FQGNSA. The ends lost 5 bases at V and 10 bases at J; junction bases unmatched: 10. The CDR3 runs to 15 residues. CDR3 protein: CASSGRQGSRSPLHF. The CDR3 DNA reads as TGTGCCAGCAGCGGACGACAGGGGTCCAGATCACCCCTCCACTTT.

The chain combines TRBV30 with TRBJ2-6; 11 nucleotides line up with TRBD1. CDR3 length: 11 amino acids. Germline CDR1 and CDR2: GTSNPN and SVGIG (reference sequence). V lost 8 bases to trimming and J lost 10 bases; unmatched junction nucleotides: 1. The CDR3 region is CAGDRGNVLTF. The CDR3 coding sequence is TGTGCCGGGGACAGGGGGAACGTCCTGACTTTC.

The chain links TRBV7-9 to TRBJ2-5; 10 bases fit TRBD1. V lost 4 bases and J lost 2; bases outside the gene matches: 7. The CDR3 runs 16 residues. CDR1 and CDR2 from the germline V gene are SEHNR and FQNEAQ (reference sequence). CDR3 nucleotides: TGTGCCAGCAGCTATGGACAGGGGGTTGTGCAAGAGACCCAGTACTTC. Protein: CASSYGQGVVQETQYF.

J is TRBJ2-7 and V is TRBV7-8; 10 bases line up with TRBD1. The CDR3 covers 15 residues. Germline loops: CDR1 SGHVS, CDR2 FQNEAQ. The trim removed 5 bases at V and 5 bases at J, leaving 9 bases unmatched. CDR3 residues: CASSRRGTGDHEQYV. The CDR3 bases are TGTGCCAGCAGCCGAAGAGGGACAGGGGACCACGAGCAGTACGTC.

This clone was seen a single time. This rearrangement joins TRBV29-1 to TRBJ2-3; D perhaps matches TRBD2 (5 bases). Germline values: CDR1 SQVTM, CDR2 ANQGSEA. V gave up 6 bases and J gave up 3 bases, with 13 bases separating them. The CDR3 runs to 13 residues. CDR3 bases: TGCAGCGTCGAGAGGGCTGGGACAGATACGCAGTATTTT. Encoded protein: CSVERAGTDTQYF.

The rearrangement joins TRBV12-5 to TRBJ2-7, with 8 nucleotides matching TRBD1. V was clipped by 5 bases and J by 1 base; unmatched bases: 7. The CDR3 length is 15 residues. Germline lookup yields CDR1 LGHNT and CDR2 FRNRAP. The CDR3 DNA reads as TGTGCTAGTGGTCCCCCGGACAGGGCATCCTACGAGCAGTACTTC. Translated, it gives CASGPPDRASYEQYF.

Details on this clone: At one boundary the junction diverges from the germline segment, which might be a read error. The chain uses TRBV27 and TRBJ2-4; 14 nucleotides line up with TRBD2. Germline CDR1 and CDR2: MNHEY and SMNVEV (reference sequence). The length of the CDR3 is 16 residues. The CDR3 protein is CASSTGLAGVKNIQYF. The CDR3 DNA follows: TGTGCCAGCAGTACGGGACTAGCGGGGGTAAAAAACATTCAGTACTTT.

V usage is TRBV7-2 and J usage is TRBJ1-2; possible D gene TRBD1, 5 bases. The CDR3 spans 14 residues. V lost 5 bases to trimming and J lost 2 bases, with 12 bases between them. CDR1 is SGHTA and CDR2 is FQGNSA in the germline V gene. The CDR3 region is CASSQSNRNYGYTF. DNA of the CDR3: TGTGCCAGCAGCCAGAGTAACAGGAACTATGGCTACACCTTC.

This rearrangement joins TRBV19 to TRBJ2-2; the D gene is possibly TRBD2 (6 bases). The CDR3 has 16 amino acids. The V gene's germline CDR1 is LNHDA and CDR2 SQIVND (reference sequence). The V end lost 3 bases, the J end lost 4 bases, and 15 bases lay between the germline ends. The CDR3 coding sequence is TGTGCCAGTAGTATTTGGCGCCGGGGGAGCACCGGGGAGCTGTTTTTT. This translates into CASSIWRRGSTGELFF. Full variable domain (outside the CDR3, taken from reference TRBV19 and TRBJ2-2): DGGITQSPKYLFRKEGQNVTLSCEQNLNHDAMYWYRQDPGQGLRLIYYSQIVNDFQKGDIAEGYSVSREKKESFPLTVTSAQKNPTAFYLCASSIWRRGSTGELFFGEGSRLTVL.